Below are 24 T cell receptor beta chains sequenced from a single sample in a study of CD8+CD57+ T cells in acquired aplastic anemia. The TCR beta profiling, which covered VDJ combination and CDR3 sequence, was carried out using genomic DNA as the template. TCRdb re-analysed the reads in MiXCR, keeping a single row per CDR3 protein. Among approximately 380,000 distinct CDR3 sequences, just under 70% were seen once, and the ten largest hold approximately 3.8%. The source material was sorted CD4+, CD8+, or CD8+CD57+ T cells (not recorded which) from PBMCs. These receptors were obtained from a human donor in good health, serving as a control.

Comments on this clonotype: The CDR3 does not close with the conserved phenylalanine or tryptophan, likely indicating a read error. It is unclear where the CDR3 begins or ends on the DNA, so no DNA is shown, and the CDR3 is as TCRdb lists it. The chain couples TRBV7-9 to TRBJ2-2. Germline V gives CDR1 SEHNR, CDR2 FQNEAQ (reference sequence). The CDR3 has 13 amino acids, counting both end residues. The CDR3 reads CASSTEYYGYTFG.

Points on this clonotype: Here the CDR3 omits its conserved ending phenylalanine or tryptophan, so a read error is the likely source. Because the CDR3's place on the DNA is in doubt, the DNA is left out and the CDR3 is given as listed by TCRdb. The chain carries TRBV7-9 and TRBJ2-7; the table's D call of TRBD1 was not tested on the DNA. Germline assignment: CDR1 SEHNR and CDR2 FQNEAQ (reference sequence). The CDR3 sequence runs 13 residues, both termini included. This chain's CDR3 is CASSTQGANYGYT.

This clonotype occurred many times. This chain links TRBV6-6 with TRBJ2-7; TRBD1 matches 9 bases. The length of the CDR3 is 14 residues. Per germline, CDR1 MNHNY and CDR2 SVGAGI (reference sequence). V lost 6 bases, J lost 5 bases, and 8 bases stayed unmatched. In DNA form, the CDR3 reads TGTGCCAGCAGGTCACAGGGGGCTATCGACGAGCAGTACTTC. Protein sequence: CASRSQGAIDEQYF.

Concerning this clonotype: The junction departs from the called germline gene at one end, perhaps through a read error. V gene TRBV2 combines with J gene TRBJ2-7, with 7 bases matching TRBD2. Germline V gene sequence: CDR1 SNHLY, CDR2 FYNNEI. The CDR3 loop spans 14 amino acids. CDR3 bases: TGTGCCAGCAGTCATGAGGGGAGGGTATACGCCCAGCACTTC. Translated, it gives CASSHEGRVYAQHF.

This clonotype occurred many times. The rearrangement joins TRBV11-3 to TRBJ2-1; TRBD2 is a possible D gene (6 bases). This CDR3 comprises 11 residues. Germline V gives CDR1 SGHNT, CDR2 YENEEA. The V end was cut by 5 bases, the J end by 14 bases, with 13 bases between. CDR3 region: CASSGGQEEFF. The CDR3, as DNA: TGTGCCAGCAGCGGAGGGCAGGAAGAGTTCTTC.

Turning to this clonotype: At one end, the junction sequence differs from germline, possibly due to a read error. This sequence joins TRBV7-9 and TRBJ1-1; D gene ambiguous. Germline assignment: CDR1 SEHNR and CDR2 FQNEAQ (reference sequence). The CDR3 contains 15 residues. The CDR3 bases are TGCGCCAGCAGCTACGGTTGGGCAAAGGCCAATGAAGCATTCTTT. Translation: CASSYGWAKANEAFF.

The CDR3 sequence: CASSSRRGEDYEQYF. CDR3 DNA: TGTGCCAGCAGCTCCCGTCGCGGGGAAGACTACGAGCAGTACTTC. The V gene is TRBV7-9, the J gene TRBJ2-7; tentative D call: TRBD2 (6 bases). The length of the CDR3 is 15 residues. Germline V gene data show CDR1 as SEHNR and CDR2 as FQNEAQ (reference sequence). V shed 4 bases and J shed 3 bases, with 16 bases lying between them.

This clonotype has ten or more counts. V and J are TRBV20-1 and TRBJ2-5, with D uncertain. There are 15 residues in the CDR3. Germline CDR1 reads DFQATT; CDR2 reads SNEGSKA (reference sequence). The germline V and J ends were trimmed by 6 bases and 2 bases, with 19 bases remaining between them. This CDR3 is CSAAHPRAQQETQYF. CDR3 sequence (DNA): TGCAGTGCAGCCCACCCTCGGGCCCAGCAAGAGACCCAGTACTTC.

V gene TRBV14 combines with J gene TRBJ2-2, with D possibly TRBD2 on 6 matching bases. With the DNA end fitting TRBJ2-1 better, the J assignment may be wrong. Germline V gene sequence: CDR1 SGHDN, CDR2 FVKESK. This CDR3 has 12 residues. The CDR3 DNA sequence: TGTGCCAGCAACGAAGATAAGGAGGGGCAGTTCTTC. Encoded protein: CASNEDKEGQFF.

The CDR3 coding sequence is TGTGCCACCAGCATCGCAGCCCTCGGCCCGAGAGGCTACACCTTC. This translates into CATSIAALGPRGYTF. This rearrangement joins TRBV15 to TRBJ1-2, with D uncertain. The CDR3 runs 15 residues. CDR1 and CDR2 (germline): LNHNV, YYDKDF (reference sequence). With 4 bases removed from V and 8 bases from J, the gap between germline ends came to 20 bases.

The gene calls are TRBV24-1 and TRBJ1-3; maybe TRBD1 (6 bases). Germline CDR1 reads KGHDR; CDR2 reads SFDVKD. Trimming stripped 5 bases from V and 0 bases from J, with 13 bases between. CDR3 length equals 16 residues. CDR3 DNA sequence: TGTGCCACCAGTGGCCACAGGGCTGTCTCTGGAAACACCATATATTTT. Translated: CATSGHRAVSGNTIYF.

CDR3 residues: CASSPGTGAGYTF. The CDR3 DNA sequence: TGTGCCAGCAGCCCCGGGACAGGCGCGGGCTACACCTTC. This chain connects TRBV7-3 to TRBJ1-2, with 8 bases fitting TRBD1. The CDR3 covers 13 residues. The ends lost 5 bases at V and 8 bases at J; junction bases unmatched: 7. CDR1 and CDR2 (germline): SGHTA, FQGTGA.

This clonotype came up many times. The chain is built from TRBV19 and TRBJ1-1, with D hard to call. This CDR3 comprises 13 residues. The V gene lost 5 bases and the J gene lost 2 bases, with 9 bases spanning the gap. In germline, CDR1 is LNHDA, CDR2 SQIVND (reference sequence). The CDR3, as DNA: TGTGCCAGTAGTTACGGCGGAAACACTGAAGCTTTCTTT. It translates to CASSYGGNTEAFF.

At least ten counts were recorded for this clonotype. The rearrangement joins TRBV7-2 to TRBJ2-1; the match to TRBD2 covers 11 bases. The CDR3 extends over 15 amino acids. With 1 base clipped from V and 7 bases from J, the junction kept 3 bases outside the gene matches. CDR1 is SGHTA, CDR2 FQGNSA, per germline. DNA for the CDR3: TGTGCCAGCAGCTTAGGGGGACTAGCGGTGAATGAGCAGTTCTTC. Its translation is CASSLGGLAVNEQFF.

Note on this clonotype: One end of the junction does not line up with germline, which may come from a read error. The V gene is TRBV7-8, the J gene TRBJ2-7; TRBD2 might be the D (5 bases). The germline V gene has CDR1 SGHVS and CDR2 FQNEAQ. This CDR3 spans 15 amino acids. The CDR3, as DNA: TGTGCCAGCAGCCCTGACGGTCTTAGCACCGGGGAGCTGTACTTC. Its translation is CASSPDGLSTGELYF.

The rearrangement joins TRBV9 to TRBJ2-7, with D maybe TRBD1 (6 bases). CDR1 and CDR2 (germline): SGDLS, YYNGEE. The V gene lost 3 bases and the J gene lost 5 bases, with 18 bases spanning the gap. This CDR3 region has 15 residues. This CDR3 is CASSGHREGGNEQYF. CDR3 bases: TGTGCCAGCAGCGGGCACCGGGAAGGGGGAAACGAGCAGTACTTC.

The gene calls are TRBV7-2 and TRBJ2-7; 8 bases map to TRBD2. The germline CDR1 and CDR2 sequences are SGHTA and FQGNSA. CDR3 length: 14 amino acids. The V segment lost 2 bases and the J segment 3 bases; nucleotides outside the gene matches: 3. CDR3 DNA sequence: TGTGCCAGCAGCTTAACCGGGGGGGACTACGAGCAGTACTTC. Protein: CASSLTGGDYEQYF.

V gene TRBV10-3 combines with J gene TRBJ2-7, with D perhaps being TRBD1 or TRBD2 (6 bases each). Trimming took off 8 bases at V and 3 bases at J, with 11 bases between the two ends. Germline V gene data show CDR1 as ENHRY and CDR2 as SYGVKD. The length of the CDR3 is 12 residues. In nucleotides, the CDR3 is TGTGCCATCGGGGCGGGACACTACGAGCAGTACTTC. Its translation: CAIGAGHYEQYF.

The gene calls are TRBV7-2 and TRBJ2-1; 9 bases are shared with TRBD1. In germline, CDR1 is SGHTA, CDR2 FQGNSA. Trimming took 0 bases from V and 7 from J; bases not matched to a gene: 4. The CDR3 has 15 residues. The CDR3 reads CASSLAQGAFNEQFF. CDR3 DNA sequence: TGTGCCAGCAGCTTAGCACAGGGGGCCTTTAATGAGCAGTTCTTC.

This clonotype showed up many times. The gene calls are TRBV5-1 and TRBJ2-7, with TRBD2 matching 12 bases. The V gene end was trimmed by 4 bases and the J gene end by 3 bases; junction bases not matched to a gene: 17. This CDR3 contains 19 residues. The germline gives CDR1 SGHRS, CDR2 YFSETQ. The CDR3 coding sequence is TGCGCCAGCAGCCCAGAAGGCCCTCGGACTAGCGGGGTGTACTACGAGCAGTACTTC. Translation gives CASSPEGPRTSGVYYEQYF. Full variable domain (missing parts from reference TRBV5-1 and TRBJ2-7): KAGVTQTPRYLIKTRGQQVTLSCSPISGHRSVSWYQQTPGQGLQFLFEYFSETQRNKGNFPGRFSGRQFSNSRSEMNVSTLELGDSALYLCASSPEGPRTSGVYYEQYFGPGTRLTVT.

There are many counts of this clonotype. The chain links TRBV5-4 to TRBJ2-3; possibly TRBD1 or TRBD2 for D (5 bases each). This CDR3 has 15 amino acids. V shed 0 bases and J shed 4 bases, with 12 bases lying between them. Germline lookup yields CDR1 SGHNT and CDR2 YYREEE (reference sequence). CDR3 DNA: TGTGCCAGCAGCTTGGGTGGGGGTTACGCAGATACGCAGTATTTT. Its translation is CASSLGGGYADTQYF.

The genes are TRBV20-1 and TRBJ1-3; D is undetermined. Germline lookup yields CDR1 DFQATT and CDR2 SNEGSKA (reference sequence). The ends were cut back, 2 bases at V and 7 bases at J, with 21 bases in the middle. The CDR3 runs 16 residues. The CDR3 spells CSARKEREGRWNTIYF. The CDR3 coding sequence is TGCAGTGCTAGAAAGGAGAGAGAGGGAAGGTGGAACACCATATATTTT.

The V call is TRBV5-5, the J call TRBJ1-6; D unclear. The germline V gene has CDR1 SGHKS and CDR2 YYEKEE (reference sequence). The CDR3 has 17 residues. The V and J ends lost 5 bases and 6 bases respectively, with 21 bases between them. The CDR3 loop is CASSLSGWRSGNSPLHF. In DNA form, the CDR3 reads TGTGCCAGCAGTTTGTCGGGTTGGAGGTCGGGTAATTCACCCCTCCACTTT. Combining the CDR3 with reference TRBV5-5 and TRBJ1-6 gives the whole variable domain DAGVTQSPTHLIKTRGQQVTLRCSPISGHKSVSWYQQVLGQGPQFIFQYYEKEERGRGNFPDRFSARQFPNYSSELNVNALLLGDSALYLCASSLSGWRSGNSPLHFGNGTRLTVT.

As to this clonotype: A junction boundary mismatches the germline segment, possibly from a read error. The chain combines TRBV10-3 with TRBJ1-6; possible D gene TRBD1, 5 bases. The CDR3 is 14 residues long. Germline V lookup: CDR1 ENHRY, CDR2 SYGVKD. The CDR3 nucleotides read TGTGCCATCAGTCTCGACAGTTCGAACTCTGCACCTTCATTT. This sequence encodes CAISLDSSNSAPSF.